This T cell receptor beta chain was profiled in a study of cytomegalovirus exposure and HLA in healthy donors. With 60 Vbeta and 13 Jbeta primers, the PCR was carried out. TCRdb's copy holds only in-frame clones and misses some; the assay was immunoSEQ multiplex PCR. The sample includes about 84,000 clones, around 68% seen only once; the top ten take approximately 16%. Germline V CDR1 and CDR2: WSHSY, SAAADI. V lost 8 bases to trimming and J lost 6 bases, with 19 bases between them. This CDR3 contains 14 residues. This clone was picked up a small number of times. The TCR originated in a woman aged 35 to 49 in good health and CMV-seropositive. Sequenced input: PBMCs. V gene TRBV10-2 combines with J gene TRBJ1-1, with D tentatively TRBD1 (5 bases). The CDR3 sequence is CASYSAGFGAEAFF. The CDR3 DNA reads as TGCGCCAGCTACTCAGCAGGGTTTGGCGCTGAAGCTTTCTTT.